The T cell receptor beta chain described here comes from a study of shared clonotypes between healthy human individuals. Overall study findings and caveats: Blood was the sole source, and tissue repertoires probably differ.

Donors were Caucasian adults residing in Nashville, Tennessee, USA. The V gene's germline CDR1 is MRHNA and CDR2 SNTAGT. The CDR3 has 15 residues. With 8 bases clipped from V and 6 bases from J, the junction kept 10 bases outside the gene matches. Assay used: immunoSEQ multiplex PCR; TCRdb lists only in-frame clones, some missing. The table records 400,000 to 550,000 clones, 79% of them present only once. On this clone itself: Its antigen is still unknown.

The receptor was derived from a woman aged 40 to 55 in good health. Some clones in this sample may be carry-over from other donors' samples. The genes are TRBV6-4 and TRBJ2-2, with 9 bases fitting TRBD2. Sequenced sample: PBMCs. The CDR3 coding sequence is TGTGCCAGCGGGAGCGGGAGGTTCGGAGCCGGGGAGCTGTTTTTT. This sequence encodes CASGSGRFGAGELFF.